Presented here are 14 T cell receptor beta chains from one specimen sequenced in a study of read filtering for tumor transcriptome and immune sequencing. The library was built from around 380 ng RNA with molecular barcoded adaptors for alpha/delta and beta/gamma chains. MiXCR, applied by TCRdb to the reads, yields one record per CDR3 protein. The sample has roughly 60,000 distinct CDR3 sequences; about 20% are singletons. Sequenced input: a population of CD138-negative cells sorted from bone marrow. The receptor set was obtained from a donor over 35 with multiple myeloma.

There are a few counts of this clonotype. The chain carries TRBV3-1 and TRBJ1-1; 8 positions match TRBD1. CDR1 and CDR2 (germline): LGHDT, YNNKEL (reference sequence). This CDR3 is built from 14 residues. V was pared by 0 bases and J by 4 bases, with 1 base of the junction left unmatched. The CDR3 loop reads CASSQDTGGTEAFF. The CDR3 DNA sequence: TGTGCCAGCAGCCAAGATACAGGGGGCACTGAAGCTTTCTTT.

Concerning this clonotype: This sequence may be a read error, since a much larger clone differs from it by one base. The rearrangement links TRBV20-1 to TRBJ2-6; D perhaps matches TRBD2 (7 bases). The germline CDR1 and CDR2 sequences are DFQATT and SNEGSKA (reference sequence). The CDR3 covers 18 residues. The CDR3 region is CSARDHATWERGADVLTF. The CDR3, as DNA: TGCAGTGCTAGAGATCATGCCACCTGGGAACGGGGGGCCGACGTCCTGACTTTC.

This clonotype was observed at least ten times. The rearrangement links TRBV9 to TRBJ2-5, with D possibly being TRBD2 (5 bases). This CDR3 has 14 amino acids. Looked up from germline, CDR1 is SGDLS and CDR2 is YYNGEE. Trimming took 0 bases from V and 5 from J, leaving 11 bases between them. The CDR3 region has the DNA TGTGCCAGCAGCGTAGCGGCTGGGAGTGAGACCCAGTACTTC. Protein: CASSVAAGSETQYF. Drawing the rest from reference TRBV9 and TRBJ2-5, the complete variable domain is DSGVTQTPKHLITATGQRVTLRCSPRSGDLSVYWYQQSLDQGLQFLIQYYNGEERAKGNILERFSAQQFPDLHSELNLSSLELGDSALYFCASSVAAGSETQYFGPGTRLLVL.

This chain links TRBV19 with TRBJ2-1; 10 bases align to TRBD2. The J segment lost 2 bases and the V segment lost 3 bases, leaving 4 bases of the junction unmatched. The CDR3 runs to 16 residues. In germline, CDR1 is LNHDA, CDR2 SQIVND (reference sequence). CDR3 bases: TGTGCCAGTAGTATGAGCGGGGGGGCAACCTACAATGAGCAGTTCTTC. Translating gives CASSMSGGATYNEQFF.

V gene TRBV11-2 combines with J gene TRBJ1-1, with no clear D. The V gene lost 2 bases and the J gene lost 1 base, with 11 bases spanning the gap. This CDR3 contains 15 residues. Germline V CDR1 and CDR2: SGHAT, FQNNGV. This chain's CDR3 is CASSLTTSRNTEAFF. CDR3 sequence (DNA): TGTGCCAGCAGCTTAACGACATCGCGGAACACTGAAGCTTTCTTT.

At least ten counts were recorded for this clonotype. The CDR3 protein is CASSATGDLGSPLHF. DNA of the CDR3: TGTGCCAGCAGCGCAACAGGGGATTTGGGTTCACCCCTCCACTTT. The chain has TRBV9 and TRBJ1-6; 7 nucleotides align to TRBD1. V shed 3 bases and J 9 bases; nucleotides not matched to a gene: 9. The CDR3 contains 15 residues. The germline V gene encodes CDR1 SGDLS and CDR2 YYNGEE.

This clonotype was observed at least ten times. The V and J genes are TRBV29-1 and TRBJ2-1, with 8 bases fitting TRBD2. The J segment lost 0 bases and the V segment lost 6 bases, leaving 10 bases of the junction unmatched. The CDR3 extends over 16 amino acids. Germline V lookup: CDR1 SQVTM, CDR2 ANQGSEA. CDR3 sequence reads: CSVSGLAKFSYNEQFF. CDR3 DNA: TGCAGCGTATCAGGACTAGCCAAGTTCTCCTACAATGAGCAGTTCTTC.

Only a few counts were recorded for this clonotype. This chain links TRBV10-3 with TRBJ1-2; D possibly corresponds to TRBD1 (5 bases). Between the trimmed V and J ends, which lost 0 bases and 0 bases, there was a span of 14 bases. The CDR3 covers 17 residues. Per the germline V gene, CDR1 is ENHRY and CDR2 is SYGVKD. The CDR3 is CAISESGGGNTNYGYTF. The CDR3 region has the DNA TGTGCCATCAGTGAGTCAGGTGGGGGAAATACTAACTATGGCTACACCTTC.

To note about this clonotype: The CDR3 does not end in the conserved phenylalanine or tryptophan, so this is likely a read error. The chain uses TRBV18 and TRBJ1-1; maybe TRBD1 (5 bases). The CDR3 extends over 13 amino acids. V gave up 5 bases and J gave up 7 bases, with 14 bases separating them. Germline CDR1 KGHSH, CDR2 LQKENI. CDR3 sequence: CASSSLTVSEAFS. The CDR3 bases are TGTGCCAGCTCATCATTGACAGTCAGTGAAGCTTTCTCT.

The J gene is TRBJ2-1, the V gene TRBV30; unclear D gene. Germline lookup yields CDR1 GTSNPN and CDR2 SVGIG (reference sequence). The CDR3 sequence is 15 residues long. With 6 bases removed from V and 0 bases from J, the gap between germline ends came to 15 bases. CDR3 sequence (DNA): TGTGCCTGTAGTTCGGATATTAACTCCTACAATGAGCAGTTCTTC. It codes for CACSSDINSYNEQFF.

In its sample, this clonotype was seen many times. The chain recombines TRBV4-1 with TRBJ2-1, with 8 bases that match TRBD2. Germline V lookup: CDR1 MGHRA, CDR2 YSYEKL. The V and J ends lost 1 base and 8 bases, in that order; junction bases with no gene match: 16. There are 18 residues in the CDR3. In DNA form, the CDR3 reads TGCGCCAGCAGCCAAGTTCCTCCGGGGGGGACTACGTTGGATGAGCAGTTCTTC. This codes for CASSQVPPGGTTLDEQFF.

This clonotype was picked up many times. V and J are TRBV3-1 and TRBJ2-1; D might be TRBD1 (5 bases). Germline-derived CDR1 and CDR2 are LGHDT and YNNKEL (reference sequence). The CDR3 is made up of 20 amino acids. V was clipped by 1 base and J by 5 bases, with 27 bases between them. The CDR3 DNA reads as TGTGCCAGCAGCCAAGGAACCGAGACAGCAGTGCTCTGCGTGAACAATGAGCAGTTCTTC. The encoded protein is CASSQGTETAVLCVNNEQFF.

This chain uses TRBV29-1 with TRBJ1-3; D perhaps matches TRBD1 (6 bases). The CDR3 contains 16 residues. The V end was cut by 2 bases, the J end by 0 bases, with 14 bases between. Germline V CDR1 and CDR2: SQVTM, ANQGSEA. CDR3 in amino acids: CSVESGDRSSGNTIYF. The CDR3 nucleotides read TGCAGCGTTGAATCTGGTGACAGGAGCTCTGGAAACACCATATATTTT.

The sample holds many counts of this clonotype. The chain combines TRBV20-1 with TRBJ2-7; D might be TRBD1 or TRBD2, each matching 5 bases. The CDR3 runs to 13 residues. Trimming cost V 4 bases and J 1 base, with 11 bases left between them. Germline V CDR1 and CDR2: DFQATT, SNEGSKA (reference sequence). The CDR3 protein is CSAMRGRSYEQYF. For the CDR3, the DNA is TGCAGTGCTATGAGGGGACGTTCCTACGAGCAGTACTTC.